The rows below give T cell receptor beta chains drawn from one sample of a study of blood T cell repertoires in COVID-19. TCRdb's copy holds only in-frame clones and misses some; the assay was immunoSEQ multiplex PCR. The table shows approximately 320,000 clones, with around nine tenths occurring only once. Sequenced material: PBMCs or T cells enriched from blood (not recorded which). The receptors stem from a man in his sixties who had recovered from COVID-19. Both conserved end residues are part of each CDR3. A D gene is named only where the DNA matches it firmly. The size field is filled for only some rows; it gives once, few, many or a size class.

d_call	j_call	clone_size	v_call	cdr3_nt	cdr3_aa
-	TRBJ1-3	-	TRBV25-1	TGTGCCAGCAGCCGGACAGCTGGAAACACCATATATTTT	CASSRTAGNTIYF
TRBD2	TRBJ2-1	-	TRBV6-6	TGTGCCAGCAGTCAACGAAGGACTAGCGGGAGCTCCTACAATGAGCAGTTCTTC	CASSQRRTSGSSYNEQFF
-	TRBJ1-2	once	TRBV5-1	TGCGCCAGCAGCTTGACCTCGGGCTATGGCTACACCTTC	CASSLTSGYGYTF
TRBD1	TRBJ1-5	-	TRBV28	TGTGCCAGCAGTTTTCTGGACAGGGAGAATCAGCCCCAGCATTTT	CASSFLDRENQPQHF
TRBD1	TRBJ2-5	once	TRBV18	TGTGCCAGCTCCCGCAACAGGGGCGAGACCCAGTACTTC	CASSRNRGETQYF
-	TRBJ1-2	-	TRBV5-1	TGCGCCAGCAGCTCGACAGAGCTTGGCTACACCTTC	CASSSTELGYTF
-	TRBJ1-1	once	TRBV5-5	TGTGCCAGCAGCTCCCTCGCAGCGTCGAACACTGAAGCTTTCTTT	CASSSLAASNTEAFF
TRBD1	TRBJ1-5	few	TRBV29-1	TGCAGCGTCGGCGAACAGGGGGCCGGCAATCAGCCCCAGCATTTT	CSVGEQGAGNQPQHF
TRBD1	TRBJ1-1	few	TRBV10-3	TGTGCCATCAGGGGGACAGGCCGTGATTTGGCTGAAGCTTTCTTT	CAIRGTGRDLAEAFF
-	TRBJ1-2	-	TRBV2	TGTGCCAGCAGGGAAAGACAGCCTGGGACCTTC	CASRERQPGTF
-	TRBJ1-2	-	TRBV3-1/TRBV3-2	TGTGCCAGCAGCCAACTCGGGTACGGAGCCTATGGCTACACCTTC	CASSQLGYGAYGYTF
-	TRBJ2-6	-	TRBV7-2	TGTGCCAGCAGCGCCGGGAGGGGACAGTTCAAATCTGGGGCCAACGTCCTGACTTTC	CASSAGRGQFKSGANVLTF
-	TRBJ2-5	-	TRBV10-1	TGCGCCAGCAGTGAAGACGGGGGTTGGGAGACCCAGTACTTC	CASSEDGGWETQYF
-	TRBJ1-5	-	TRBV7-9	TGTGCCAGCAGCTTAGCGCAGAGGCAGCCCCAGCATTTT	CASSLAQRQPQHF
-	TRBJ1-6	-	TRBV5-1	TGCGCCAGCAGCTTGGGTAGCGGGGGCTCCTATAATTCACCCCTCCACTTT	CASSLGSGGSYNSPLHF
-	TRBJ1-2	-	TRBV29-1	TGCAGCGCTGACGCTGCGAATGGCTACACCTTC	CSADAANGYTF
-	TRBJ1-5	-	TRBV10-3	TGTGCCATCAGTGCGACGGGTGAGCAGCCCCAGCATTTT	CAISATGEQPQHF
TRBD2	TRBJ2-7	-	TRBV18	TGTGCCAGCTCACCACTGGGACTAGCATCCTACGAGCAGTACTTC	CASSPLGLASYEQYF
TRBD2	TRBJ2-3	few	TRBV19	TGTGCCAGTAGGACTCGGGGCGGGGGAGATACGCAGTATTTT	CASRTRGGGDTQYF
TRBD2	TRBJ2-3	-	TRBV10-3	TGTGCCATCAGTGAGGCGACCGGGACTAGCGGGGGAATAAGCACAGATACGCAGTATTTT	CAISEATGTSGGISTDTQYF
TRBD1	TRBJ1-5	-	TRBV2	TGTGCCAGCAGTTCACAGGGGGGTCGGGACAATCAGCCCCAGCATTTT	CASSSQGGRDNQPQHF
TRBD1	TRBJ2-7	-	TRBV19	TGTGCCAGTAGTATTCAGGGGGTAGTCGAGCAGTACTTC	CASSIQGVVEQYF
-	TRBJ1-1	-	TRBV5-1	TGCGCCAGCAGCTTCGGACAGAACACTGAAGCTTTCTTT	CASSFGQNTEAFF
TRBD2	TRBJ2-7	few	TRBV29-1	TGCAGCGTTGTGAGGGCTAGCGGGGGTAGCGAGCAGTACTTC	CSVVRASGGSEQYF
-	TRBJ1-1	-	TRBV15	TGTGCCACCAGCATTTCTTCCGGGGGCACTGAAGCTTTCTTT	CATSISSGGTEAFF
TRBD1	TRBJ2-2	-	TRBV30	TGTGCCTGGACCGGGACAGGGGGCAACACCGGGGAGCTGTTTTTT	CAWTGTGGNTGELFF
-	TRBJ1-4	-	TRBV4-1	TGCGCCAGCAGCCAAGAAAGTGGGCGCGGGGTCAATGAAAAACTGTTTTTT	CASSQESGRGVNEKLFF
-	TRBJ2-4	-	TRBV19	TGTGCCAGTAGTATTCGGATGGGTGCCCCATCGGGAGCCAAAAACATTCAGTACTTC	CASSIRMGAPSGAKNIQYF